This TCR beta chain derives from a study of breast tumors, draining lymph nodes, adjacent tissues. Per the germline V gene, CDR1 is MNHNY and CDR2 is SVGAGI (reference sequence). The J segment lost 8 bases and the V segment lost 8 bases, leaving 10 bases of the junction unmatched. The CDR3 sequence is 13 residues long. This clonotype was detected many times. Its antigen is as yet unknown. TCRdb analysed the multiplex PCR reads with MiXCR anew, one entry per CDR3 protein. Altogether approximately 200,000 distinct CDR3 sequences are present, approximately 33% being singletons, with the ten largest covering 4% to 5.5%. Overall study results and limits: Tumor repertoires ranked between lymph nodes and nontumor tissue in diversity, with V and J gene preferences. The data were judged consistent with most tumor T cells coming from lymph node and expanding in tumor. Luminal-like breast cancer showed significantly higher tumor–nontumor repertoire similarity than basal-like.

Breast cancer patients provided tissue from their axillary draining lymph nodes. Sequenced: axillary lymph node tissue. The rearrangement uses TRBV6-6 and TRBJ2-7, with TRBD1 identical over 9 bases. This sequence originates from a female donor with breast cancer. Some clones in this sample may be carry-over from other donors' samples. The CDR3 spells CASALDRGTKQYF. CDR3 bases: TGTGCCAGCGCGTTGGACAGGGGTACTAAGCAGTACTTC.